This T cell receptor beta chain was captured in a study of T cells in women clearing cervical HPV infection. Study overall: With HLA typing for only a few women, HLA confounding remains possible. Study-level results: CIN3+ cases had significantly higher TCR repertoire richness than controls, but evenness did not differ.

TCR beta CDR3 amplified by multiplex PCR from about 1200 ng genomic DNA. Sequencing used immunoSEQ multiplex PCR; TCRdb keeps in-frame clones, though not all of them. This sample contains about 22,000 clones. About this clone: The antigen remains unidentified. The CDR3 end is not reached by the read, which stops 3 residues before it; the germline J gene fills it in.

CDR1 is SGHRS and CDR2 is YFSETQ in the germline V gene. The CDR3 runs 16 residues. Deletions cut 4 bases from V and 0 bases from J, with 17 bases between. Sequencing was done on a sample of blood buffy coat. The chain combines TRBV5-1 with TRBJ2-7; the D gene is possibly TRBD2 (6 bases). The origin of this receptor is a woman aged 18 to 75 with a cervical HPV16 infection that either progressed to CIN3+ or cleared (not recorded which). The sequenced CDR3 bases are TGCGCCAGCAGCCTGGTCGGACTATCCAGCTCCTACGAG. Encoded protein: CASSLVGLSSSYE. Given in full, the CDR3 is CASSLVGLSSSYEQYF.